The T cell receptor (beta chain) under discussion was sequenced for a study of T cell responses to AZD1222 COVID-19 vaccine. Findings of the study overall: Dominant at 160-218 and 743-854, vaccine-associated CD4 TCRs also spanned spike.

Deletions cut 2 bases from V and 4 bases from J, with 15 bases between. The germline gives CDR1 MNHEY, CDR2 SVGAGI. The length of the CDR3 is 16 residues. TCRdb keeps only in-frame clones here, not all; method: immunoSEQ multiplex PCR. The sample lists 110,000 to 150,000 clones; 89% were seen once. On this clone: Its antigen remains unknown.

This chain joins TRBV6-5 and TRBJ1-3, with D perhaps TRBD1 (6 bases). The clonotype comes from an adult in good health. The starting material was peripheral blood, obtained on day 0 of AZD1222 vaccination. CDR3 in amino acids: CASSYTGGPVGNTIYF. The CDR3 nucleotides are TGTGCCAGCAGTTACACCGGGGGCCCTGTCGGAAACACCATATATTTT.